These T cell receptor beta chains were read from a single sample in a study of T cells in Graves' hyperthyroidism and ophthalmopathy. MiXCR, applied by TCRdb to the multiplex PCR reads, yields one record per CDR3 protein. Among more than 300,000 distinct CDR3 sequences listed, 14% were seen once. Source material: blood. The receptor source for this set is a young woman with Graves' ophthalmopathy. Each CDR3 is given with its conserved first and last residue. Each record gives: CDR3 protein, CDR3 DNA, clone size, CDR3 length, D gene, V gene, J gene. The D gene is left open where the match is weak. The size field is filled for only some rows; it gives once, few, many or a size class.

CDR3aa: CASSLGVTGNEQYF; CDR3nt: TGTGCCAGCAGCTTAGGAGTAACAGGGAATGAGCAGTACTTC; abundance: .; len: 14; d_gene: .; v_gene: TRBV7-9; j_gene: TRBJ2-7
CDR3aa: CASRKGGIQPQHF; CDR3nt: TGTGCCAGCAGAAAGGGGGGGATTCAGCCCCAGCATTTT; abundance: many; len: 13; d_gene: .; v_gene: TRBV12-3/TRBV12-4; j_gene: TRBJ1-5
CDR3aa: CASSPTTGIGELFF; CDR3nt: TGTGCCAGCAGCCCAACCACAGGTATCGGGGAGCTGTTTTTT; abundance: .; len: 14; d_gene: .; v_gene: TRBV4-2; j_gene: TRBJ2-2
CDR3aa: CASSPGTSLNTGELFF; CDR3nt: TGTGCCAGCAGCCCGGGGACAAGCTTGAACACCGGGGAGCTGTTTTTT; abundance: many; len: 16; d_gene: .; v_gene: TRBV5-5; j_gene: TRBJ2-2
CDR3aa: CASSEVFGSSTDTQYF; CDR3nt: TGTGCCAGCAGTGAAGTTTTCGGGTCAAGCACAGATACGCAGTATTTT; abundance: many; len: 16; d_gene: .; v_gene: TRBV2; j_gene: TRBJ2-3
CDR3aa: CASSLGAAGLFDEQFF; CDR3nt: TGTGCCAGCAGCTTAGGGGCCGCGGGTTTGTTCGATGAGCAGTTCTTC; abundance: .; len: 16; d_gene: .; v_gene: TRBV11-2; j_gene: TRBJ2-1
CDR3aa: CSARRGIGDNQPQHF; CDR3nt: TGCAGTGCTAGAAGGGGAATTGGAGACAATCAGCCCCAGCATTTT; abundance: .; len: 15; d_gene: .; v_gene: TRBV20-1; j_gene: TRBJ1-5
CDR3aa: CASSSQGSYEQYF; CDR3nt: TGTGCCAGCAGCTCCCAGGGCTCCTACGAGCAGTACTTC; abundance: many; len: 13; d_gene: .; v_gene: TRBV11-2; j_gene: TRBJ2-7
CDR3aa: CASRQGTGRTEAFF; CDR3nt: TGTGCCAGCCGCCAAGGGACAGGGCGAACTGAAGCTTTCTTT; abundance: .; len: 14; d_gene: TRBD1; v_gene: TRBV3-1; j_gene: TRBJ1-1
CDR3aa: CASSSPPANTGELFF; CDR3nt: TGTGCCAGCAGCTCACCACCAGCGAACACCGGGGAGCTGTTTTTT; abundance: many; len: 15; d_gene: .; v_gene: TRBV7-9; j_gene: TRBJ2-2
CDR3aa: CASSGDRGAEKLFF; CDR3nt: TGTGCCAGCAGTGGGGACAGGGGGGCTGAAAAACTGTTTTTT; abundance: many; len: 14; d_gene: TRBD1; v_gene: TRBV2; j_gene: TRBJ1-4
CDR3aa: CSASPPDTSYEQYF; CDR3nt: TGCAGTGCTAGCCCTCCCGACACATCCTACGAGCAGTACTTC; abundance: many; len: 14; d_gene: .; v_gene: TRBV20-1; j_gene: TRBJ2-7
CDR3aa: CATLLPGLPRRYGYTF; CDR3nt: TGTGCCACCTTACTACCGGGACTCCCCCGTCGCTATGGCTACACCTTC; abundance: many; len: 16; d_gene: .; v_gene: TRBV7-2; j_gene: TRBJ1-2
CDR3aa: CASSGALSNQPQHF; CDR3nt: TGTGCCAGCAGTGGTGCTTTAAGCAATCAGCCCCAGCATTTT; abundance: many; len: 14; d_gene: .; v_gene: TRBV6-1; j_gene: TRBJ1-5
CDR3aa: CASSLGGATSGNTIYF; CDR3nt: TGCGCCAGCAGCTTAGGAGGGGCCACCTCTGGAAACACCATATATTTT; abundance: many; len: 16; d_gene: .; v_gene: TRBV5-1; j_gene: TRBJ1-3
CDR3aa: CASSPRTGEGYGYTF; CDR3nt: TGTGCCAGCAGCCCTCGGACTGGGGAGGGGTATGGCTACACCTTC; abundance: few; len: 15; d_gene: .; v_gene: TRBV5-6; j_gene: TRBJ1-2
CDR3aa: CASSYSPQGIHLF; CDR3nt: TGTGCCAGCAGTTACTCCCCACAGGGAATTCACCTCTTC; abundance: .; len: 13; d_gene: .; v_gene: TRBV5-4; j_gene: TRBJ2-1
CDR3aa: CSVVHRQETQYF; CDR3nt: TGCAGCGTTGTTCACAGACAAGAGACCCAGTACTTC; abundance: many; len: 12; d_gene: .; v_gene: TRBV29-1; j_gene: TRBJ2-5
CDR3aa: CASSAGSTGGFLRGQPQHF; CDR3nt: TGTGCCAGCAGCGCGGGATCGACAGGGGGCTTTCTTAGGGGTCAGCCCCAGCATTTT; abundance: many; len: 19; d_gene: TRBD1; v_gene: TRBV5-5; j_gene: TRBJ1-5
CDR3aa: CASSYDRPYGYTF; CDR3nt: TGTGCCAGCAGTTATGACAGACCCTATGGCTACACCTTC; abundance: few; len: 13; d_gene: .; v_gene: TRBV6-5; j_gene: TRBJ1-2
CDR3aa: CASSLDWGLGYGYTF; CDR3nt: TGTGCCAGCAGCTTAGATTGGGGGCTCGGCTATGGCTACACCTTC; abundance: few; len: 15; d_gene: .; v_gene: TRBV7-9; j_gene: TRBJ1-2
CDR3aa: CASSQDGTGLEETQYF; CDR3nt: TGCGCCAGCAGCCAAGATGGTACAGGTCTTGAAGAGACCCAGTACTTC; abundance: many; len: 16; d_gene: .; v_gene: TRBV4-1; j_gene: TRBJ2-5
CDR3aa: CASSSRLAGPGELFF; CDR3nt: TGTGCCAGCAGCTCCAGACTAGCGGGGCCCGGGGAGCTGTTTTTT; abundance: many; len: 15; d_gene: TRBD2; v_gene: TRBV28; j_gene: TRBJ2-2
CDR3aa: CASSPRQRNTEAFF; CDR3nt: TGTGCCAGCAGCCCAAGACAGAGGAACACTGAAGCTTTCTTT; abundance: many; len: 14; d_gene: .; v_gene: TRBV9; j_gene: TRBJ1-1
CDR3aa: CASSQDSGSTETQYF; CDR3nt: TGTGCCAGCAGCCAAGATAGCGGGAGTACGGAGACCCAGTACTTC; abundance: .; len: 15; d_gene: TRBD2; v_gene: TRBV3-1; j_gene: TRBJ2-5
CDR3aa: CASRAGTSGDYNEQFF; CDR3nt: TGTGCCAGCAGGGCTGGGACTAGCGGAGACTACAATGAGCAGTTCTTC; abundance: .; len: 16; d_gene: TRBD2; v_gene: TRBV12-3/TRBV12-4; j_gene: TRBJ2-1
CDR3aa: CASSLAGTAPPLHF; CDR3nt: TGTGCCAGCAGCTTAGCCGGGACAGCTCCACCCCTCCACTTT; abundance: many; len: 14; d_gene: TRBD1; v_gene: TRBV13; j_gene: TRBJ1-6
CDR3aa: CASSASGKTYEQYF; CDR3nt: TGTGCCAGCAGCGCATCTGGTAAAACCTACGAGCAGTACTTC; abundance: few; len: 14; d_gene: .; v_gene: TRBV28; j_gene: TRBJ2-7
CDR3aa: CASSPSERQGPVYEQYF; CDR3nt: TGTGCCAGCAGCCCCTCCGAGAGACAGGGGCCGGTCTACGAGCAGTACTTC; abundance: many; len: 17; d_gene: TRBD1; v_gene: TRBV7-9; j_gene: TRBJ2-7
CDR3aa: CASKAPAGGRQETQYF; CDR3nt: TGTGCCAGCAAGGCCCCCGCAGGGGGCCGGCAAGAGACCCAGTACTTC; abundance: many; len: 16; d_gene: TRBD1; v_gene: TRBV28; j_gene: TRBJ2-5
CDR3aa: CASSKGGPYEQYF; CDR3nt: TGTGCCAGTAGTAAAGGCGGACCCTACGAGCAGTACTTC; abundance: many; len: 13; d_gene: .; v_gene: TRBV19; j_gene: TRBJ2-7
CDR3aa: CSASGISGGTDTQYF; CDR3nt: TGCAGTGCTAGCGGGATAAGCGGGGGTACAGATACGCAGTATTTT; abundance: few; len: 15; d_gene: TRBD2; v_gene: TRBV20-1; j_gene: TRBJ2-3